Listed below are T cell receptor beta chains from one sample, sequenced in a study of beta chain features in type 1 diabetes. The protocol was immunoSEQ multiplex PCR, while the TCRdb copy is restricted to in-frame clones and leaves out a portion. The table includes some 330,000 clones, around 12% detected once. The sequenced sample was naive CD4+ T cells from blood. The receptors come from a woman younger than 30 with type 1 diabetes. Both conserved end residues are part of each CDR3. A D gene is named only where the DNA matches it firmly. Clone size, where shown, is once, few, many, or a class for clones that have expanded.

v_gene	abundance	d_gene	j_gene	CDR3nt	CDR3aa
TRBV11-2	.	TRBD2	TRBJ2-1	TGTGCCAGCATGCTAGCGGGGGGGAATGAGCAGTTCTTC	CASMLAGGNEQFF
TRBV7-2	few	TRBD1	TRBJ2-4	TGTGCCAGCAGCTTGGACAGGGGCTTGGAAAACATTCAGTACTTC	CASSLDRGLENIQYF
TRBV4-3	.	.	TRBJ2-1	TGCGCCAGCAGCCAAGCATCGACCGGGGAGTATTACAATGAGCAGTTCTTC	CASSQASTGEYYNEQFF
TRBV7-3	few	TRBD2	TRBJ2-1	TGTGCCAGCAGCCCGGGACTAGCGGGAGGCAATGAGCAGTTCTTC	CASSPGLAGGNEQFF
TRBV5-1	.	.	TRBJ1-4	TGCGCCAGCAGCTTATCGGGGGAACTTAATGAAAAACTGTTTTTT	CASSLSGELNEKLFF
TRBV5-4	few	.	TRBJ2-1	TGTGCCAGCAGCTTGAGCCCCCCACCGGATGAGCAGTTCTTC	CASSLSPPPDEQFF
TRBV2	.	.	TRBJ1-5	TGTGCCAGCAGTGACAGGGCCCCTGCGGCCCAGCATTTT	CASSDRAPAAQHF
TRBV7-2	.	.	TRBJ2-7	TGTGCCAGCAGCTTGGCGGCCTCCATCTACGAGCAGTACTTC	CASSLAASIYEQYF
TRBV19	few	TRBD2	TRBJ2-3	TGTGCCAGCCGTAAGCGGGGGGGCACAGATACGCAGTATTTT	CASRKRGGTDTQYF
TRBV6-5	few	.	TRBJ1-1	TGTGCCAGCGGAAGACAGCTGAACACTGAAGCTTTCTTT	CASGRQLNTEAFF
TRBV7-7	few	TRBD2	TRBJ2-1	TGTGCCAGCAGCTTAGGCGGGGGGCACAACAATGAGCAGTTCTTC	CASSLGGGHNNEQFF
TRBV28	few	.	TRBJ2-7	TGTGCCAGCAGCGGACAGTCCCCCTACGAGCAGTACTTC	CASSGQSPYEQYF
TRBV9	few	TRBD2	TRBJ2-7	TGTGCCAGCAGCGTAGCTAAGGGACTAGCGGGTACCGTTTTTCCCTACGAGCAGTACTTC	CASSVAKGLAGTVFPYEQYF
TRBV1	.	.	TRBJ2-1	TGCACCAGCAGCCAAGTGGTAGGGGAAACCTACAATGAGCAGTTCTTC	CTSSQVVGETYNEQFF
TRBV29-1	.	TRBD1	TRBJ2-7	TGCAGCGTTGTAGGCAGGGGGCTTCACGAGCAGTACTTC	CSVVGRGLHEQYF
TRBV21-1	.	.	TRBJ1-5	TGTGCCAGCAGCCGCCGGGACAGTAATCAGCCCCAGCATTTT	CASSRRDSNQPQHF
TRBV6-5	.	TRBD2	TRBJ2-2	TGTGCCAGCATCCTTAGCGGGACTCACACCGGGGAGCTGTTTTTT	CASILSGTHTGELFF
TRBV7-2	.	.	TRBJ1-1	TGTGCCAGCAGCTTAGTTTCGAGGGTAGCTTTCTTT	CASSLVSRVAFF
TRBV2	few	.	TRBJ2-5	TGTGCCAGCAGTGAGGTGGGCGAGACCCAGTACTTC	CASSEVGETQYF
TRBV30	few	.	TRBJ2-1	TGTGCCTGGAGAGTGACCAGGGGTGGTGAGCAGTTCTTC	CAWRVTRGGEQFF
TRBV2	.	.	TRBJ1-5	TGTGCCAGCAGCCTGGGCCCCAATCAGCCCCAGCATTTT	CASSLGPNQPQHF
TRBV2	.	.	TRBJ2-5	TGTGCCAGCAAGCCTAATCAAGAGACCCAGTACTTC	CASKPNQETQYF